This is a list of T cell receptor beta chains from one sample in a study of identical twins. TCRdb called the 5' RACE reads again in MiXCR, with one record for every CDR3 protein. This table holds 410,000 or so distinct CDR3 sequences, 18% found once. The sample comprised naive T cells sorted from blood. The origin of the receptors is a man aged 45-65 years in good health. The CDR3 runs from the conserved cysteine through the conserved F or W. The D gene is left open where the match is weak. Part of the rows lack a size; the others show once, few, many or a class for expanded clones.

j_gene: TRBJ1-3
v_gene: TRBV29-1
abundance: .
d_gene: .
CDR3aa: CSVAGAKSSGNTIYF
CDR3nt: TGCAGCGTTGCCGGGGCGAAGAGCTCTGGAAACACCATATATTTT

j_gene: TRBJ2-2
v_gene: TRBV6-1
abundance: .
d_gene: TRBD2
CDR3aa: CASAGGNQRVTGELFF
CDR3nt: TGTGCCAGCGCGGGAGGAAATCAAAGAGTCACCGGGGAGCTGTTTTTT

j_gene: TRBJ2-2
v_gene: TRBV12-3/TRBV12-4
abundance: .
d_gene: TRBD1
CDR3aa: CASSTRQGGTGELFF
CDR3nt: TGTGCCAGCAGTACTCGACAGGGTGGGACCGGGGAGCTGTTTTTT

j_gene: TRBJ1-1
v_gene: TRBV18
abundance: .
d_gene: .
CDR3aa: CASSPMDLNTEAFF
CDR3nt: TGTGCCAGCTCACCAATGGACCTGAACACTGAAGCTTTCTTT

j_gene: TRBJ2-2
v_gene: TRBV28
abundance: .
d_gene: .
CDR3aa: CSSSLGGRELFF
CDR3nt: TGTTCCAGCAGTTTAGGGGGTCGGGAGCTGTTTTTT

j_gene: TRBJ2-1
v_gene: TRBV18
abundance: .
d_gene: .
CDR3aa: CASSPGVERSYNEQFF
CDR3nt: TGTGCCAGCTCACCAGGTGTGGAGCGATCCTACAATGAGCAGTTCTTC

j_gene: TRBJ2-5
v_gene: TRBV3-1
abundance: many
d_gene: .
CDR3aa: CASSQTQETQYF
CDR3nt: TGTGCCAGCAGCCAAACCCAAGAGACCCAGTACTTC

j_gene: TRBJ2-1
v_gene: TRBV9
abundance: .
d_gene: TRBD2
CDR3aa: CASSTSGGLAGVYNEQFF
CDR3nt: TGTGCCAGCAGCACGAGTGGGGGGCTAGCGGGGGTCTACAATGAGCAGTTCTTC

j_gene: TRBJ1-1
v_gene: TRBV19
abundance: many
d_gene: .
CDR3aa: CASSGQGRAFF
CDR3nt: TGTGCCAGTAGTGGCCAGGGTCGGGCTTTCTTT

j_gene: TRBJ1-4
v_gene: TRBV20-1
abundance: few
d_gene: .
CDR3aa: CSASRAEKLFF
CDR3nt: TGCAGTGCTAGTCGAGCTGAAAAACTGTTTTTT

j_gene: TRBJ2-3
v_gene: TRBV20-1
abundance: few
d_gene: .
CDR3aa: CSAKGGARADTQYF
CDR3nt: TGCAGTGCTAAGGGGGGGGCCAGGGCAGATACGCAGTATTTT

j_gene: TRBJ2-7
v_gene: TRBV4-1
abundance: few
d_gene: .
CDR3aa: CASSQATSNPAYEQYF
CDR3nt: TGCGCCAGCAGCCAAGCAACTAGCAATCCTGCCTACGAGCAGTACTTC

j_gene: TRBJ2-5
v_gene: TRBV20-1
abundance: .
d_gene: .
CDR3aa: CSAQRPPQETQYF
CDR3nt: TGCAGTGCTCAGAGGCCCCCGCAAGAGACCCAGTACTTC

j_gene: TRBJ1-2
v_gene: TRBV6-5
abundance: .
d_gene: .
CDR3aa: CASSLTDRDYGYTF
CDR3nt: TGTGCCAGCAGCTTAACGGACAGAGATTATGGCTACACCTTC

j_gene: TRBJ2-1
v_gene: TRBV5-4
abundance: few
d_gene: TRBD2
CDR3aa: CASSSRRLAGVNEQFF
CDR3nt: TGTGCCAGCAGCTCACGTCGGCTAGCGGGAGTCAATGAGCAGTTCTTC

j_gene: TRBJ1-6
v_gene: TRBV25-1
abundance: .
d_gene: TRBD1
CDR3aa: CASSAGQHNSPLHF
CDR3nt: TGTGCCAGCAGTGCGGGACAGCATAATTCACCCCTCCACTTT

j_gene: TRBJ1-1
v_gene: TRBV6-2/TRBV6-3
abundance: .
d_gene: .
CDR3aa: CASSHHRTGNTEAFF
CDR3nt: TGTGCCAGCAGTCACCACCGAACAGGGAACACTGAAGCTTTCTTT

j_gene: TRBJ2-7
v_gene: TRBV7-9
abundance: many
d_gene: .
CDR3aa: CASSLKVYEQYF
CDR3nt: TGTGCCAGCAGCTTAAAGGTCTACGAGCAGTACTTC

j_gene: TRBJ1-5
v_gene: TRBV6-1
abundance: few
d_gene: .
CDR3aa: CASLGGTLNQPQHF
CDR3nt: TGTGCCAGCTTGGGTGGGACACTCAATCAGCCCCAGCATTTT

j_gene: TRBJ2-1
v_gene: TRBV4-3
abundance: few
d_gene: TRBD2
CDR3aa: CASSRGLGGPEQFF
CDR3nt: TGCGCCAGCAGCCGCGGACTAGGAGGTCCTGAGCAGTTCTTC

j_gene: TRBJ2-1
v_gene: TRBV20-1
abundance: .
d_gene: TRBD2
CDR3aa: CSAREIVLVLAGMDEQFF
CDR3nt: TGCAGTGCTAGAGAGATCGTGCTAGTACTAGCGGGCATGGATGAGCAGTTCTTC

j_gene: TRBJ1-1
v_gene: TRBV21-1
abundance: many
d_gene: .
CDR3aa: CASLRTGNTEAFF
CDR3nt: TGTGCCAGCTTAAGGACAGGGAACACTGAAGCTTTCTTT

j_gene: TRBJ2-7
v_gene: TRBV6-2/TRBV6-3
abundance: many
d_gene: TRBD2
CDR3aa: CASSYGRLADYEQYF
CDR3nt: TGTGCCAGCAGTTACGGGAGACTAGCGGACTACGAGCAGTACTTC

j_gene: TRBJ1-3
v_gene: TRBV7-6
abundance: .
d_gene: .
CDR3aa: CASSLETTASPGNTIYF
CDR3nt: TGTGCCAGCAGCTTAGAGACGACAGCTAGCCCTGGAAACACCATATATTTT

j_gene: TRBJ2-5
v_gene: TRBV5-6
abundance: few
d_gene: .
CDR3aa: CASSPPSGPRWETQYF
CDR3nt: TGTGCCAGCAGCCCCCCTTCGGGCCCCCGATGGGAGACCCAGTACTTC

j_gene: TRBJ1-4
v_gene: TRBV11-2
abundance: .
d_gene: TRBD1
CDR3aa: CASSVQGAANEKLFF
CDR3nt: TGTGCCAGCAGCGTTCAGGGGGCGGCTAATGAAAAACTGTTTTTT

j_gene: TRBJ2-1
v_gene: TRBV7-2
abundance: .
d_gene: .
CDR3aa: CASSPDRQTYNEQFF
CDR3nt: TGTGCCAGCAGCCCAGACAGGCAAACCTACAATGAGCAGTTCTTC

j_gene: TRBJ2-5
v_gene: TRBV5-1
abundance: many
d_gene: TRBD1
CDR3aa: CASSRMTGGQETQYF
CDR3nt: TGCGCCAGCAGCCGTATGACAGGGGGACAAGAGACCCAGTACTTC

j_gene: TRBJ2-1
v_gene: TRBV9
abundance: few
d_gene: TRBD2
CDR3aa: CASSAPGLAGGPSVRGQFF
CDR3nt: TGTGCCAGCAGCGCTCCGGGACTAGCGGGAGGGCCCAGTGTCCGTGGGCAGTTCTTC

j_gene: TRBJ2-7
v_gene: TRBV5-6
abundance: .
d_gene: TRBD1
CDR3aa: CASSFDRAEQYF
CDR3nt: TGTGCCAGCAGCTTCGACAGGGCCGAGCAGTACTTC

j_gene: TRBJ2-7
v_gene: TRBV20-1
abundance: few
d_gene: TRBD2
CDR3aa: CSASRGRAPYEQYF
CDR3nt: TGCAGTGCTAGTCGCGGGAGGGCCCCCTACGAGCAGTACTTC

j_gene: TRBJ1-4
v_gene: TRBV24-1
abundance: .
d_gene: .
CDR3aa: CATSDPDWEVEKLLF
CDR3nt: TGTGCCACCAGTGACCCAGACTGGGAGGTTGAAAAACTGTTATTT

j_gene: TRBJ1-2
v_gene: TRBV12-3/TRBV12-4
abundance: .
d_gene: TRBD1
CDR3aa: CASSSRTGFGYTF
CDR3nt: TGTGCCAGCAGTTCACGGACAGGGTTTGGCTACACCTTC

j_gene: TRBJ2-1
v_gene: TRBV28
abundance: .
d_gene: .
CDR3aa: CASTAAPYNEQFF
CDR3nt: TGTGCCAGTACGGCAGCCCCCTACAATGAGCAGTTCTTC

j_gene: TRBJ2-1
v_gene: TRBV20-1
abundance: .
d_gene: .
CDR3aa: CSAISVGEATSYNEQFF
CDR3nt: TGCAGTGCTATTTCTGTGGGGGAGGCCACCTCCTACAATGAGCAGTTCTTC

j_gene: TRBJ2-7
v_gene: TRBV4-3
abundance: few
d_gene: TRBD2
CDR3aa: CASSQEGRGPYEQYF
CDR3nt: TGCGCCAGCAGCCAAGAGGGGAGGGGCCCCTACGAGCAGTACTTC

j_gene: TRBJ2-5
v_gene: TRBV20-1
abundance: once
d_gene: .
CDR3aa: CSARYYGQFPNQETQYF
CDR3nt: TGCAGTGCTCGCTATTATGGACAGTTCCCAAACCAAGAGACCCAGTACTTC

j_gene: TRBJ2-3
v_gene: TRBV27
abundance: few
d_gene: .
CDR3aa: CASSLSVAGGTDTQYF
CDR3nt: TGTGCCAGCAGTTTATCGGTGGCAGGGGGCACAGATACGCAGTATTTT

j_gene: TRBJ1-4
v_gene: TRBV20-1
abundance: .
d_gene: .
CDR3aa: CSAPGIGVRHATNEKLFF
CDR3nt: TGCAGTGCTCCAGGGATCGGGGTTCGGCACGCTACTAATGAAAAACTGTTTTTT

j_gene: TRBJ1-2
v_gene: TRBV6-1
abundance: .
d_gene: .
CDR3aa: CASTRLDLPYGYTF
CDR3nt: TGTGCCAGCACCCGGTTGGATCTCCCTTATGGCTACACCTTC

j_gene: TRBJ2-4
v_gene: TRBV20-1
abundance: .
d_gene: .
CDR3aa: CSALEQGGDIQYF
CDR3nt: TGCAGTGCCCTAGAGCAGGGGGGGGACATTCAGTACTTC

j_gene: TRBJ2-3
v_gene: TRBV5-1
abundance: many
d_gene: .
CDR3aa: CASKRLNTDTQYF
CDR3nt: TGCGCCAGCAAACGGCTGAACACAGATACGCAGTATTTT

j_gene: TRBJ2-2
v_gene: TRBV4-1
abundance: many
d_gene: .
CDR3aa: CASSQTRANTGELFF
CDR3nt: TGCGCCAGCAGCCAAACCAGGGCCAACACCGGGGAGCTGTTTTTT

j_gene: TRBJ1-2
v_gene: TRBV5-1
abundance: many
d_gene: TRBD1
CDR3aa: CASRHGTGGAINGYTF
CDR3nt: TGCGCCAGCAGACATGGGACAGGGGGCGCGATTAATGGCTACACCTTC

j_gene: TRBJ2-6
v_gene: TRBV15
abundance: .
d_gene: .
CDR3aa: CATSYTGLSGANVLTF
CDR3nt: TGTGCCACCAGCTATACAGGACTCTCTGGGGCCAACGTCCTGACTTTC

j_gene: TRBJ2-3
v_gene: TRBV7-6
abundance: many
d_gene: .
CDR3aa: CASSLRLVGTDTQYF
CDR3nt: TGTGCCAGCAGCTTAAGACTAGTTGGGACAGATACGCAGTATTTT

j_gene: TRBJ1-5
v_gene: TRBV20-1
abundance: many
d_gene: TRBD1
CDR3aa: CSARTGNQPQHF
CDR3nt: TGCAGTGCTAGGACAGGGAATCAGCCCCAGCATTTT

j_gene: TRBJ1-2
v_gene: TRBV19
abundance: .
d_gene: .
CDR3aa: CASTSNYGYTF
CDR3nt: TGTGCCAGTACCTCTAACTATGGCTACACCTTC

j_gene: TRBJ2-2
v_gene: TRBV10-3
abundance: few
d_gene: TRBD1
CDR3aa: CAISERGGQGAANTGELFF
CDR3nt: TGTGCCATCAGTGAGAGAGGGGGACAGGGGGCAGCAAACACCGGGGAGCTGTTTTTT

j_gene: TRBJ1-4
v_gene: TRBV29-1
abundance: .
d_gene: .
CDR3aa: CSATGTTNEKLFF
CDR3nt: TGCAGCGCCACAGGGACAACTAATGAAAAACTGTTTTTT

j_gene: TRBJ2-1
v_gene: TRBV4-3
abundance: many
d_gene: .
CDR3aa: CASSSEPFSHEQFF
CDR3nt: TGCGCCAGCAGCTCTGAGCCATTCTCGCATGAGCAGTTCTTC

j_gene: TRBJ1-6
v_gene: TRBV7-9
abundance: .
d_gene: .
CDR3aa: CASSLVVLIGDGSPLHF
CDR3nt: TGTGCCAGCAGCTTAGTCGTCCTTATCGGGGATGGTTCACCCCTCCACTTT

j_gene: TRBJ2-4
v_gene: TRBV5-1
abundance: few
d_gene: .
CDR3aa: CASSLENSLAKNIQYF
CDR3nt: TGCGCCAGCAGCTTGGAGAACTCACTAGCCAAAAACATTCAGTACTTC

j_gene: TRBJ1-5
v_gene: TRBV10-3
abundance: few
d_gene: TRBD1
CDR3aa: CAISRGAQPQHF
CDR3nt: TGTGCCATCAGCAGGGGGGCCCAGCCCCAGCATTTT

j_gene: TRBJ1-1
v_gene: TRBV10-3
abundance: .
d_gene: TRBD1
CDR3aa: CAIRDPGGFTEAFF
CDR3nt: TGTGCCATCAGGGACCCAGGGGGCTTCACTGAAGCTTTCTTT

j_gene: TRBJ2-5
v_gene: TRBV2
abundance: .
d_gene: TRBD2
CDR3aa: CASSFPTSGGAETQYF
CDR3nt: TGTGCCAGCAGCTTCCCGACTAGCGGGGGGGCGGAGACCCAGTACTTC

j_gene: TRBJ2-1
v_gene: TRBV4-3
abundance: few
d_gene: .
CDR3aa: CASSQDLVGRYNEQFF
CDR3nt: TGCGCCAGCAGCCAAGATTTGGTAGGTCGGTACAATGAGCAGTTCTTC

j_gene: TRBJ1-2
v_gene: TRBV4-2
abundance: many
d_gene: .
CDR3aa: CASSQVRPSNYGYTF
CDR3nt: TGTGCCAGCAGCCAAGTCCGTCCTTCTAACTATGGCTACACCTTC

j_gene: TRBJ2-7
v_gene: TRBV28
abundance: many
d_gene: TRBD2
CDR3aa: CATSPARGSTYEQYF
CDR3nt: TGTGCCACTTCTCCCGCGCGGGGGTCGACCTACGAGCAGTACTTC